One sample yielded the 11 T cell receptor beta chains listed below, sequenced in a study of T-cell reconstitution after alpha-beta-depleted transplantation in children. It was with unique molecular identifiers that the TCRbeta library was prepared. A single record per CDR3 protein comes from TCRdb applying MiXCR to the PCR reads. The table has fewer than 550,000 distinct CDR3 sequences, over 9.5% seen once. The sample was PBMCs, taken before TCRalphabeta/CD19-depleted stem cell transplant. All receptors derive from a child under 10 years old with inherited bone marrow failure, due to receive a stem cell transplant.

Only one count was recorded for this clonotype. The chain links TRBV18 to TRBJ2-5, with D uncertain. Trimming removed 6 bases at V and 4 bases at J, with 9 bases between. The CDR3 consists of 12 residues. Germline CDR1 KGHSH, CDR2 LQKENI. DNA for the CDR3: TGTGCCAGCTCGAACTCTCGAGAGACCCAGTACTTC. Its translation is CASSNSRETQYF.

This clonotype was observed a few times. The CDR3 region is CASSLRLAGGPPYNEQFF. DNA of the CDR3: TGTGCCAGCAGTTTAAGATTGGCGGGAGGGCCTCCCTACAATGAGCAGTTCTTC. The chain couples TRBV27 to TRBJ2-1, with 9 bases identical to TRBD2. Germline CDR1 and CDR2: MNHEY and SMNVEV (reference sequence). CDR3 length equals 18 residues. The V and J ends lost 2 bases and 2 bases, in that order; junction bases with no gene match: 10.

This sequence joins TRBV7-8 and TRBJ2-1, with TRBD2 identical over 8 bases. CDR3 length: 18 amino acids. V trimming: 3 bases; J trimming: 0 bases; junction bases outside the gene matches: 10. In germline, CDR1 is SGHVS, CDR2 FQNEAQ. CDR3 region: CASSFRSGTLSSYNEQFF. The CDR3 DNA sequence: TGTGCCAGCAGCTTTCGTAGCGGGACCTTGAGCTCCTACAATGAGCAGTTCTTC.

The chain is built from TRBV29-1 and TRBJ1-2; D is perhaps TRBD1 (5 bases). V was shortened by 0 bases and J by 5 bases, with 13 bases between the two germline ends. The CDR3 length is 14 residues. Looked up from germline, CDR1 is SQVTM and CDR2 is ANQGSEA. CDR3 region: CSVEDLGETYGYTF. The CDR3 bases are TGCAGCGTTGAAGATCTAGGGGAAACGTATGGCTACACCTTC.

The table lists this clonotype with many counts. The chain links TRBV7-9 to TRBJ2-5; 14 bases map to TRBD2. V gave up 3 bases and J gave up 5 bases; unmatched junction bases: 8. The CDR3 extends over 17 amino acids. From germline, CDR1 is SEHNR and CDR2 FQNEAQ (reference sequence). CDR3 DNA: TGTGCCAGCAGCTTGGGGACTAGCGGGAGTGTCTTGGAGACCCAGTACTTC. This translates into CASSLGTSGSVLETQYF.

This clonotype was found many times. V and J are TRBV11-2 and TRBJ2-7; D gene unclear. The CDR3 is made up of 12 amino acids. Germline CDR1 reads SGHAT; CDR2 reads FQNNGV. The V end lost 1 base, the J end lost 4 bases, and 5 bases lay between the germline ends. CDR3 loop: CASSLALYEQYF. CDR3 DNA sequence: TGTGCCAGCAGCTTAGCCCTATACGAGCAGTACTTC.

This clonotype was recorded many times. The V gene is TRBV12-3 or TRBV12-4, the J gene TRBJ2-3, with a possible D match to TRBD1 (6 bases). The CDR3 loop spans 14 amino acids. V dropped 3 bases and J dropped 3 bases, with 10 bases sitting between them. The CDR3 region has the DNA TGTGCCAGCAGTTTTGTCCAGGGGACAGATACGCAGTATTTT. This encodes CASSFVQGTDTQYF.

This clonotype has a handful of counts. This chain uses TRBV5-1 with TRBJ2-1; 8 bases are shared with TRBD2. The length of the CDR3 is 15 residues. Per the germline V gene, CDR1 is SGHRS and CDR2 is YFSETQ. V shed 0 bases, J shed 4 bases, and the junction held 3 bases outside the gene matches. CDR3 sequence reads: CASSLGLAFYNEQFF. For the CDR3, the DNA is TGCGCCAGCAGCTTGGGACTAGCGTTTTACAATGAGCAGTTCTTC.

This clonotype was recorded many times. This rearrangement joins TRBV7-8 to TRBJ2-3; D unresolved. Per germline, CDR1 SGHVS and CDR2 FQNEAQ. The length of the CDR3 is 15 residues. V lost 3 bases, J lost 2 bases, and 12 bases lay in between. The CDR3 is CASSLPGAYTDTQYF. CDR3 sequence (DNA): TGTGCCAGCAGCTTGCCAGGAGCCTACACAGATACGCAGTATTTT.

This clonotype was counted many times. The chain recombines TRBV7-9 with TRBJ2-1, with unresolved D. The CDR3 is 15 residues long. The germline V gene has CDR1 SEHNR and CDR2 FQNEAQ (reference sequence). The V gene lost 4 bases and the J gene lost 0 bases, with 10 bases spanning the gap. Written as DNA, the CDR3 is TGTGCCAGCAGCTCTCGTTGGAGCTCCTACAATGAGCAGTTCTTC. Translated, it gives CASSSRWSSYNEQFF.

There are many counts of this clonotype. V and J are TRBV6-2 or TRBV6-3 and TRBJ1-2; D possibly corresponds to TRBD1 (6 bases). The germline V gene has CDR1 MNHEY and CDR2 SVGEGT. The CDR3 contains 14 residues. Trimming cost V 6 bases and J 2 bases, with 13 bases left between them. The DNA of the CDR3 is TGTGCCAGCAGCGGGATACAGGGAAACTATGGCTACACCTTC. Translation: CASSGIQGNYGYTF.